This T cell receptor beta chain was recovered during a study of blood T cell repertoires in COVID-19. The protocol was immunoSEQ multiplex PCR, while the TCRdb copy is restricted to in-frame clones and leaves out a portion. This sample has about 200,000 clones, with 80% to 95% found just once. Sequences were obtained from peripheral blood. The source of this sequence is a man aged 45-65 years with acute or convalescent COVID-19.

CDR3 region: CSGQTESTTIYF. CDR3 in DNA: TGCAGCGGCCAGACAGAGTCGACGACCATATATTTT. The chain couples TRBV29-1 to TRBJ1-3, with D perhaps matching TRBD1 (5 bases). From germline, CDR1 is SQVTM and CDR2 ANQGSEA. The CDR3 totals 12 residues. Trimming cost V 7 bases and J 10 bases, with 17 bases left between them.